The clone carrying this TCR beta chain showed up just a few times. Its antigen is still unknown. Using unique molecular identifiers, the investigators prepared the TCRbeta library. TCRdb passed the PCR reads through MiXCR, listing each CDR3 protein once. The sample consists of approximately 110,000 distinct CDR3 sequences, roughly 23% of them appearing once. CDR3 length: 12 residues. Trimming took off 4 bases at V and 7 bases at J, with 10 bases between the two ends. This record belongs to a study of T-cell reconstitution after alpha-beta-depleted transplantation in children. Study findings and constraints: The study traced high day-60 TCRbeta diversity in some patients to surviving recipient T cells and thymic progenitors. At one year after transplant, newly produced T cells mostly accounted for T-cell counts and diversity. Expanded graft clones numbering several hundred reportedly gave rise to alpha-beta T cells about two months after transplant.

The chain has TRBV12-3 or TRBV12-4 and TRBJ1-1, with D possibly matching TRBD1 (5 bases). Here the sequenced sample was PBMCs, mostly from graft donor cells, taken 180 days after TCRalphabeta/CD19-depleted stem cell transplant. The clonotype originates from a male patient between 2 and 9 years old who had a stem cell transplant for chronic granulomatous disease, so the T cells may come from the graft donor. The CDR3 region is CASSWGKNEAFF. The CDR3 nucleotides read TGTGCCAGCAGTTGGGGCAAAAATGAAGCTTTCTTT.